Below, 30 T cell receptor beta chains from the same sample are listed, as sequenced in a study of Ad26.COV2.S vaccination and SARS-CoV-2 variants (TCRdb year 2021). The sample's treatment or condition, from its label and the paper: 19 received Ad26.COV2.S at low or high dose, single or two shots; a few received placebo; per-sample allocation not given. Repertoires of vaccine and placebo recipients were sequenced from samples collected on day 63 after the first injection. Library method: the immunoSEQ multiplex PCR assay. In its TCRdb copy, this immuneACCESS table keeps in-frame sequences only and misses some clones. Where compared with another copy, unresolved V genes explain less than half of these, and the others have no known cause. This sample comprises about 400,000 clones, 75% to 90% of them detected only once. Clones ranked in the top ten supply 3% to 3.5% of the sample. The specimen comprised peripheral blood, sampled in a trial of Ad26.COV2.S vaccine versus placebo. All receptors derive from a person between 18 and 60 years old who received the Ad26.COV2.S COVID-19 vaccine or a placebo.

This clone was counted a single time. The rearrangement uses TRBV27 and TRBJ1-6; the D is unclear. Germline-derived CDR1 and CDR2 are MNHEY and SMNVEV (reference sequence). CDR3 size: 18 residues. Trimming shortened V by 3 bases and J by 0 bases, and 15 bases separated the two germline ends. The CDR3 reads CASSLYSENLSYNSPLHF. The CDR3 DNA is TGTGCCAGCAGTTTGTACAGCGAAAACCTCTCCTATAATTCACCCCTCCACTTT.

The V call is TRBV7-9, the J call TRBJ2-1, with TRBD2 identical over 13 bases. The V segment lost 9 bases and the J segment 10 bases; nucleotides outside the gene matches: 15. The germline V gene has CDR1 SEHNR and CDR2 FQNEAQ (reference sequence). This CDR3 has 16 residues. CDR3 region: CASWTGLAGPSGEQFF. The CDR3, as DNA: TGTGCCAGTTGGACGGGACTAGCGGGGCCCTCAGGGGAGCAGTTCTTC.

The chain combines TRBV15 with TRBJ1-1; D gene ambiguous. Trimming removed 4 bases at V and 1 base at J, with 4 bases between. Germline values: CDR1 LNHNV, CDR2 YYDKDF (reference sequence). This CDR3 region has 12 residues. The CDR3 is CATSTKNTEAFF. The CDR3, as DNA: TGTGCCACCAGCACCAAGAACACTGAAGCTTTCTTT.

The V call is TRBV3-1 (or the pseudogene TRBV3-2), the J call TRBJ1-2, with a possible D match to TRBD1 (5 bases). The V end lost 3 bases, the J end lost 6 bases, and 17 bases lay between the germline ends. From germline, CDR1 is LGHDT and CDR2 YNNKEL (reference sequence). This CDR3 spans 15 amino acids. CDR3 sequence (DNA): TGTGCCAGCAGCCAGGGGCCAGAGAAATCCCATGGCTACACCTTC. As protein: CASSQGPEKSHGYTF.

The J gene is TRBJ2-2, the V gene TRBV30; no clear D. The CDR3 is 12 amino acids. V lost 3 bases and J lost 6, with 8 bases in between. Germline lookup yields CDR1 GTSNPN and CDR2 SVGIG (reference sequence). The CDR3 region is CAWSPRSGELFF. The DNA for the CDR3 is TGTGCCTGGAGCCCCAGGTCCGGGGAGCTGTTTTTT. Based on the CDR3 plus reference TRBV30 and TRBJ2-2, the full variable domain is SQTIHQWPATLVQPVGSPLSLECTVEGTSNPNLYWYRQAAGRGLQLLFYSVGIGQISSEVPQNLSASRPQDRQFILSSKKLLLSDSGFYLCAWSPRSGELFFGEGSRLTVL.

This chain joins TRBV15 and TRBJ1-3, with D perhaps matching TRBD1 (6 bases). The V gene's germline CDR1 is LNHNV and CDR2 YYDKDF (reference sequence). V was shortened by 1 base and J by 0 bases, with 16 bases between the two germline ends. This CDR3 is 18 amino acids long. DNA of the CDR3: TGTGCCACCAGCAGAGGATTAACAGGGCCAAGCTCTGGAAACACCATATATTTT. It yields the protein CATSRGLTGPSSGNTIYF.

This clone showed up just once. V is TRBV7-8 and J is TRBJ1-2, with D perhaps TRBD1 (6 bases). Trimming shortened V by 5 bases and J by 7 bases, and 11 bases separated the two germline ends. In germline, CDR1 is SGHVS, CDR2 FQNEAQ. The CDR3 totals 12 residues. CDR3 bases: TGTGCCAGCAGCGGAAGGACAGCTGGCTACACCTTC. It specifies CASSGRTAGYTF.

This sequence joins TRBV7-2 and TRBJ2-5; tentatively, D is TRBD1 (6 bases). V was pared by 0 bases and J by 1 base, with 6 bases between. This CDR3 contains 14 residues. Germline CDR1 is SGHTA and CDR2 is FQGNSA. Here the CDR3 reads CASSLAQGQETQYF. The DNA for the CDR3 is TGTGCCAGCAGCTTAGCACAGGGCCAAGAGACCCAGTACTTC.

The genes are TRBV7-8 and TRBJ2-3, with a tentative D call TRBD2 (6 bases). V lost 4 bases and J 3 bases, leaving 17 bases between the germline ends. CDR1 SGHVS and CDR2 FQNEAQ come from the germline V gene. This CDR3 contains 16 residues. CDR3 sequence (DNA): TGTGCCAGCAGCTCAACCTCTGGCGGGGCTACAGATACGCAGTATTTT. Its protein product is CASSSTSGGATDTQYF.

The V call is TRBV2, the J call TRBJ2-2; either TRBD1 or TRBD2 may supply D (5 bases each). The germline V gene has CDR1 SNHLY and CDR2 FYNNEI. CDR3 length equals 14 residues. V lost 4 bases and J 6 bases, leaving 12 bases between the germline ends. The CDR3 protein is CASSAGPSAGELFF. In DNA, the CDR3 is TGTGCCAGCAGTGCGGGGCCTTCCGCCGGGGAGCTGTTTTTT.

DNA for the CDR3: TGTGCCAGCAGCTCCGCCGTATCGGGGTTCGTCACTGAAGCTTTCTTT. Amino acids: CASSSAVSGFVTEAFF. The chain carries TRBV7-6 and TRBJ1-1; D is unclear. Germline CDR1 reads SGHVS; CDR2 reads FNYEAQ. The length of the CDR3 is 16 residues. Trimming removed 4 bases at V and 4 bases at J, with 19 bases between.

The chain recombines TRBV6-5 with TRBJ2-1; D perhaps matches TRBD2 (5 bases). Trimming took 10 bases from V and 4 from J, leaving 17 bases between them. Per the germline V gene, CDR1 is MNHEY and CDR2 is SVGAGI. The CDR3 contains 14 residues. The DNA of the CDR3 is TGTGCCACCCGCCTAGGGATAGCGTACAATGAGCAGTTCTTC. Translated, it gives CATRLGIAYNEQFF.

The V call is TRBV10-3, the J call TRBJ1-2, with TRBD1 matching 10 bases. Germline values: CDR1 ENHRY, CDR2 SYGVKD. The CDR3 contains 15 residues. The junction had 7 bases not matched to a gene; V was cut back by 6 bases and J by 3 bases. DNA of the CDR3: TGTGCCATCAGGACAGGGGGCGCAGAATACTATGGCTACACCTTC. It yields the protein CAIRTGGAEYYGYTF.

This chain joins TRBV6-6 and TRBJ1-4, with D tentatively TRBD1 (5 bases). Germline CDR1 reads MNHNY; CDR2 reads SVGAGI (reference sequence). This CDR3 has 14 amino acids. The ends were cut back, 7 bases at V and 7 bases at J, with 16 bases in the middle. The CDR3 nucleotides are TGTGCCAGCAACGACGAGGGGTTCGCTGAAAAACTGTTTTTT. It yields the protein CASNDEGFAEKLFF.

The chain has TRBV11-2 and TRBJ1-1; unclear D gene. V lost 5 bases, J lost 0 bases, and 10 bases lay in between. Germline V gene data show CDR1 as SGHAT and CDR2 as FQNNGV. The CDR3 has 14 residues. The CDR3 protein is CASSGTRMNTEAFF. As DNA, the CDR3 is TGTGCCAGCAGCGGAACGCGCATGAACACTGAAGCTTTCTTT.

The V and J genes are TRBV3-1 (or the pseudogene TRBV3-2) and TRBJ1-2, with D possibly being TRBD1 (5 bases). The CDR3 covers 14 residues. V was clipped by 3 bases and J by 8 bases, with 16 bases between them. Germline values: CDR1 LGHDT, CDR2 YNNKEL (reference sequence). The chain's CDR3 is CASSQRSGGWGYTF. CDR3 bases: TGTGCCAGCAGCCAGAGGTCTGGGGGATGGGGCTACACCTTC.

V gene TRBV4-3 combines with J gene TRBJ2-7; 7 bases are shared with TRBD1. Trimming at V came to 3 bases and at J to 2 bases, leaving 10 bases not matched to a gene. The germline gives CDR1 LGHNA, CDR2 YSLEER. The CDR3 consists of 16 residues. This CDR3 is CASSQGLDRRPYEQYF. DNA of the CDR3: TGCGCCAGCAGCCAGGGATTGGACAGGCGGCCCTACGAGCAGTACTTC.

CDR3 in amino acids: CASSPGDSLREAFF. The CDR3 bases are TGTGCCAGCAGCCCTGGTGACAGCTTACGGGAAGCTTTCTTT. This chain connects TRBV7-9 to TRBJ1-1; D might be TRBD1 (5 bases). This CDR3 region has 14 residues. V lost 5 bases and J lost 8, with 18 bases in between. CDR1 is SEHNR, CDR2 FQNEAQ, per germline (reference sequence).

This chain connects TRBV3-1 (or the pseudogene TRBV3-2) to TRBJ1-6; D remains ambiguous. Trimming stripped 4 bases from V and 5 bases from J, with 9 bases between. Germline lookup yields CDR1 LGHDT and CDR2 YNNKEL (reference sequence). The CDR3 contains 14 residues. DNA for the CDR3: TGTGCCAGCAGCCCGCGTTTCCATAATTCACCCCTCCACTTT. Translating gives CASSPRFHNSPLHF.

This clone was found a few times. The chain recombines TRBV19 with TRBJ2-1; 8 nucleotides agree with TRBD1. The V gene end was trimmed by 4 bases and the J gene end by 9 bases; junction bases not matched to a gene: 8. Germline CDR1 and CDR2: LNHDA and SQIVND (reference sequence). CDR3 length equals 14 residues. This CDR3 reads CASSTKTGGSEQFF. The CDR3 DNA reads TGTGCCAGTAGTACCAAAACAGGGGGGAGTGAGCAGTTCTTC.

The chain couples TRBV4-3 to TRBJ1-3, with a weak D call TRBD1 (6 bases). Per germline, CDR1 LGHNA and CDR2 YSLEER. The V end lost 4 bases, the J end lost 1 base, and 23 bases lay between the germline ends. The CDR3 spans 19 residues. CDR3 sequence (DNA): TGCGCCAGCAGCCTCAGGACAGCCCCATCTATAGTATCTGGAAACACCATATATTTT. As protein: CASSLRTAPSIVSGNTIYF.

V gene TRBV5-1 combines with J gene TRBJ2-7; no definite D call. Per the germline V gene, CDR1 is SGHRS and CDR2 is YFSETQ. V lost 0 bases and J lost 5, with 12 bases in between. CDR3 length: 14 amino acids. CDR3 sequence: CASSLEGTWDEQYF. The DNA of the CDR3 is TGCGCCAGCAGCTTGGAAGGCACCTGGGACGAGCAGTACTTC. Complete variable domain (other parts from reference TRBV5-1 and TRBJ2-7): KAGVTQTPRYLIKTRGQQVTLSCSPISGHRSVSWYQQTPGQGLQFLFEYFSETQRNKGNFPGRFSGRQFSNSRSEMNVSTLELGDSALYLCASSLEGTWDEQYFGPGTRLTVT.

J is TRBJ1-2 and V is TRBV4-1; D unresolved. Looked up from germline, CDR1 is MGHRA and CDR2 is YSYEKL. The CDR3 contains 15 residues. Trimming removed 0 bases at V and 5 bases at J, with 13 bases between. The CDR3 here is CASSQDGEALYGYTF. For the CDR3, the DNA is TGCGCCAGCAGCCAAGACGGTGAAGCCCTTTATGGCTACACCTTC.

This clone appeared once. The chain joins TRBV11-2 to TRBJ2-1; maybe TRBD2 (5 bases). Germline CDR1 and CDR2: SGHAT and FQNNGV. V was clipped by 5 bases and J by 5 bases, with 10 bases between them. The CDR3 consists of 13 residues. The CDR3: CASSTTGNNEQFF. CDR3 sequence (DNA): TGTGCCAGCAGCACAACGGGGAACAATGAGCAGTTCTTC.

This sequence joins TRBV6-1 and TRBJ2-7; 7 nucleotides line up with TRBD2. Germline V gene sequence: CDR1 MNHNS, CDR2 SASEGT. J gave up 9 bases and V 0 bases, and 2 bases lay outside the gene matches. The CDR3 loop spans 12 amino acids. DNA of the CDR3: TGTGCCAGCAGTGAAGCGTGGGGGGGGCAGTACTTC. Translating it yields CASSEAWGGQYF.

The chain has TRBV11-3 and TRBJ2-3; possible D gene TRBD2, 6 bases. The CDR3 extends over 13 amino acids. Trimming took 4 bases from V and 8 from J, leaving 13 bases between them. CDR1 is SGHNT, CDR2 YENEEA, per germline. CDR3 coding DNA: TGTGCCAGCAGCTGGTCGGGGGTCGGTACGCAGTATTTT. It yields the protein CASSWSGVGTQYF.

The rearrangement uses TRBV7-9 and TRBJ2-5, with D unresolved. Germline CDR1 reads SEHNR; CDR2 reads FQNEAQ (reference sequence). The V end lost 5 bases, the J end lost 2 bases, and 6 bases lay between the germline ends. The CDR3 has 12 amino acids. CDR3 nucleotide sequence: TGTGCCAGCAGCCAATCACAAGAGACCCAGTACTTC. Residues: CASSQSQETQYF.

The chain recombines TRBV5-4 with TRBJ2-7; D is perhaps TRBD2 (6 bases). Germline CDR1 reads SGHNT; CDR2 reads YYREEE (reference sequence). Trimming pared 4 bases from V and 7 bases from J, leaving 24 bases between. CDR3 length: 16 residues. CDR3 in amino acids: CASSEIATALGREQYF. The DNA for the CDR3 is TGTGCCAGCAGCGAAATCGCGACAGCGCTGGGGAGGGAGCAGTACTTC. The full variable domain, rest sourced from reference TRBV5-4 and TRBJ2-7, is ETGVTQSPTHLIKTRGQQVTLRCSSQSGHNTVSWYQQALGQGPQFIFQYYREEENGRGNFPPRFSGLQFPNYSSELNVNALELDDSALYLCASSEIATALGREQYFGPGTRLTVT.

The V and J genes are TRBV4-1 and TRBJ2-1; TRBD1 or TRBD2 may be the D gene (5 bases each). The CDR3 has 14 residues. The V gene lost 1 base and the J gene lost 6 bases, with 10 bases spanning the gap. Germline V gene data show CDR1 as MGHRA and CDR2 as YSYEKL. DNA for the CDR3: TGCGCCAGCAGCCAAGGTGAGGGGCTCAATGAGCAGTTCTTC. It specifies CASSQGEGLNEQFF.

The chain joins TRBV6-2 or TRBV6-3 to TRBJ1-1; 7 nucleotides match TRBD1. V lost 7 bases to trimming and J lost 8 bases; unmatched junction nucleotides: 13. Germline V CDR1 and CDR2: MNHEY, SVGEGT. The CDR3 contains 14 residues. Written as DNA, the CDR3 is TGTGCCAGCATCCCCGGGGACAGTCGGGAGGAAGCTTTCTTT. It translates to CASIPGDSREEAFF.